A single sample gave rise to the 28 T cell receptor beta chains below, sequenced in a study of blood T cell repertoires in COVID-19. Libraries were prepared by immunoSEQ multiplex PCR; TCRdb keeps only in-frame clonotypes and omits some of them. The sample includes 150,000 to 200,000 clones, 76% seen only once; the top ten take 17%. Specimen: PBMCs or T cells enriched from blood (not recorded which). Receptors originate from a woman between 45 and 60 years old with acute COVID-19.

This chain connects TRBV6-5 to TRBJ2-1; a possible D gene is TRBD2 (6 bases). The germline V gene has CDR1 MNHEY and CDR2 SVGAGI. V gave up 6 bases and J gave up 9 bases, with 18 bases separating them. This CDR3 contains 14 residues. CDR3 amino acids: CASRPNQLAREQFF. CDR3 sequence (DNA): TGTGCCAGCAGGCCTAATCAACTAGCTCGTGAGCAGTTCTTC.

The rearrangement uses TRBV6-5 and TRBJ1-2; D might be TRBD1 (6 bases). With 2 bases removed from V and 2 bases from J, the gap between germline ends came to 12 bases. CDR1 MNHEY and CDR2 SVGAGI come from the germline V gene. This CDR3 has 15 amino acids. The CDR3 protein is CASSYAGGQNYGYTF. Written as DNA, the CDR3 is TGTGCCAGCAGTTACGCGGGGGGGCAAAACTATGGCTACACCTTC.

V and J are TRBV10-3 and TRBJ1-5; possibly TRBD1 for D (6 bases). Germline V gives CDR1 ENHRY, CDR2 SYGVKD. V shed 10 bases and J shed 3 bases, with 16 bases lying between them. CDR3 length equals 14 residues. CDR3 amino acids: CATSSGGDNQPQHF. The CDR3 DNA is TGTGCCACCTCGTCGGGGGGCGACAATCAGCCCCAGCATTTT.

V is TRBV19 and J is TRBJ1-4, with TRBD1 matching over 7 bases. This CDR3 contains 17 residues. V lost 5 bases, J lost 5 bases, and 14 bases stayed unmatched. Germline V CDR1 and CDR2: LNHDA, SQIVND (reference sequence). In DNA form, the CDR3 reads TGTGCCAGTAGTCCCCGAGGGGGCACAGGATCAAATGAAAAACTGTTTTTT. The encoded protein is CASSPRGGTGSNEKLFF.

This clone was seen a handful of times. V and J are TRBV14 and TRBJ1-6; 8 bases agree with TRBD1. CDR1 SGHDN and CDR2 FVKESK come from the germline V gene. V was clipped by 4 bases and J by 6 bases; unmatched bases: 5. CDR3 length: 15 residues. CDR3: CASSPGQGINSPLHF. The DNA for the CDR3 is TGTGCCAGCAGCCCTGGACAGGGAATTAATTCACCCCTCCACTTT.

The rearrangement uses TRBV27 and TRBJ1-5, with D tentatively TRBD1 (6 bases). Germline V gene data show CDR1 as MNHEY and CDR2 as SMNVEV (reference sequence). The CDR3 is made up of 15 amino acids. V lost 5 bases to trimming and J lost 3 bases, with 14 bases between them. CDR3 nucleotide sequence: TGTGCCAGCAGTGCCGGGGGGGCGAACAATCAGCCCCAGCATTTT. Protein product: CASSAGGANNQPQHF.

The V gene is TRBV3-1 (or the pseudogene TRBV3-2), the J gene TRBJ1-6; D is uncertain. Germline V CDR1 and CDR2: LGHDT, YNNKEL (reference sequence). The CDR3 is 15 residues long. Trimming cost V 0 bases and J 7 bases, with 10 bases left between them. The CDR3: CASSQDTRSNSPLHF. Here the CDR3 DNA reads TGTGCCAGCAGCCAAGATACCAGGTCAAATTCACCCCTCCACTTT.

The V and J genes are TRBV5-1 and TRBJ2-5, with TRBD2 matching 14 bases. Losses at the gene ends were 4 bases for V and 4 bases for J; bases not matched to a gene: 9. Germline V gives CDR1 SGHRS, CDR2 YFSETQ. There are 17 residues in the CDR3. CDR3 in amino acids: CASSRFWTSGGRETQYF. As DNA, the CDR3 is TGCGCCAGCAGCCGATTTTGGACTAGCGGGGGGAGAGAGACCCAGTACTTC. The full variable domain, completed using reference TRBV5-1 and TRBJ2-5, is KAGVTQTPRYLIKTRGQQVTLSCSPISGHRSVSWYQQTPGQGLQFLFEYFSETQRNKGNFPGRFSGRQFSNSRSEMNVSTLELGDSALYLCASSRFWTSGGRETQYFGPGTRLLVL.

V usage is TRBV29-1 and J usage is TRBJ1-2; unclear D gene. The CDR3 has 13 residues. Germline CDR1 and CDR2: SQVTM and ANQGSEA. The V end lost 6 bases, the J end lost 4 bases, and 15 bases lay between the germline ends. CDR3 in amino acids: CSVPPGIGYGYTF. CDR3 nucleotides: TGCAGCGTCCCACCGGGGATAGGCTATGGCTACACCTTC.

This rearrangement joins TRBV12-5 to TRBJ1-1; no firm D call. V lost 4 bases to trimming and J lost 4 bases, with 16 bases between them. CDR1 is LGHNT, CDR2 FRNRAP, per germline. CDR3 size: 15 residues. The CDR3 here is CASGWGSPGITEAFF. The CDR3 region has the DNA TGTGCTAGTGGTTGGGGAAGCCCGGGGATCACTGAAGCTTTCTTT.

In its sample, this clone was seen a few times. The V and J genes are TRBV15 and TRBJ1-1, with D possibly being TRBD1 (6 bases). The germline V and J ends were trimmed by 5 bases and 0 bases, with 19 bases remaining between them. The germline CDR1 and CDR2 sequences are LNHNV and YYDKDF (reference sequence). CDR3 length: 17 amino acids. CDR3: CATSSPPQGHLNTEAFF. The CDR3 nucleotides read TGTGCCACCAGCTCCCCCCCCCAGGGGCACTTGAACACTGAAGCTTTCTTT.

This chain connects TRBV7-3 to TRBJ2-3, with 11 bases lining up with TRBD1. The CDR3 consists of 16 residues. V was clipped by 4 bases and J by 5 bases; unmatched bases: 8. Germline values: CDR1 SGHTA, CDR2 FQGTGA. CDR3 nucleotide sequence: TGTGCCAGCAGCTCAAATGGACAGGGGGCCAGAGATACGCAGTATTTT. This codes for CASSSNGQGARDTQYF.

The chain employs TRBV3-1 (or the pseudogene TRBV3-2) and TRBJ2-1, with D perhaps matching TRBD1 (5 bases). The germline CDR1 and CDR2 sequences are LGHDT and YNNKEL (reference sequence). The CDR3 runs 13 residues. V was shortened by 4 bases and J by 8 bases, with 12 bases between the two germline ends. The DNA of the CDR3 is TGTGCCAGCAGCCCCGTCTGGGGCGATGAGCAGTTCTTC. Its protein is CASSPVWGDEQFF.

The CDR3, as DNA: TGTGCCAGCAGCTTCCGTCGGAACACTGAAGCTTTCTTT. Protein: CASSFRRNTEAFF. The chain has TRBV7-9 and TRBJ1-1; D is uncertain. V lost 3 bases to trimming and J lost 1 base, with 6 bases between them. Germline CDR1 and CDR2: SEHNR and FQNEAQ (reference sequence). The CDR3 loop spans 13 amino acids.

The chain combines TRBV27 with TRBJ1-1; TRBD1 is a possible D gene (5 bases). The CDR3 spans 13 residues. Germline V gene lookup returns CDR1 MNHEY and CDR2 SMNVEV (reference sequence). Trimming stripped 5 bases from V and 5 bases from J, with 12 bases between. The CDR3 reads CASSLGEGTEAFF. The CDR3, as DNA: TGTGCCAGCAGTCTAGGGGAGGGAACTGAAGCTTTCTTT.

This clone was seen a handful of times. V and J are TRBV4-1 and TRBJ2-2, with D perhaps matching TRBD2 (6 bases). Germline V gene lookup returns CDR1 MGHRA and CDR2 YSYEKL. V lost 4 bases to trimming and J lost 3 bases, with 12 bases between them. The length of the CDR3 is 15 residues. CDR3 region: CASSRTGEYTGELFF. For the CDR3, the DNA is TGCGCCAGCAGCCGAACGGGGGAATACACCGGGGAGCTGTTTTTT.

The genes are TRBV11-2 and TRBJ2-2; 9 bases agree with TRBD1. Per the germline V gene, CDR1 is SGHAT and CDR2 is FQNNGV. The CDR3 totals 15 residues. Trimming removed 6 bases from V and 7 bases from J; junction bases left unmatched: 9. CDR3 protein: CASSPRDRAGGELFF. CDR3 nucleotides: TGTGCCAGCAGTCCCCGGGACAGGGCGGGCGGGGAGCTGTTTTTT.

The chain uses TRBV20-1 and TRBJ2-2; 11 bases are shared with TRBD2. The CDR3 has 16 residues. Germline-derived CDR1 and CDR2 are DFQATT and SNEGSKA (reference sequence). J was trimmed by 2 bases and V by 3 bases; bases with no gene match: 5. CDR3 bases: TGCAGTGCTAGTGCAACTAGCGGGGGTAACACCGGGGAGCTGTTTTTT. Translation: CSASATSGGNTGELFF.

V gene TRBV12-5 combines with J gene TRBJ2-3; TRBD1 aligns across 7 bases. V shed 1 base, J shed 4 bases, and the junction held 2 bases outside the gene matches. The CDR3 is 14 residues long. Germline CDR1 is LGHNT and CDR2 is FRNRAP. The CDR3 here is CASGLGQGADTQYF. The CDR3 DNA is TGTGCTAGTGGTTTGGGCCAGGGGGCAGATACGCAGTATTTT.

DNA for the CDR3: TGTGCCAGTAGCCTTCGGGGAGGAACGGGGGGCACCACAGATACGCAGTATTTT. It translates to CASSLRGGTGGTTDTQYF. This chain uses TRBV19 with TRBJ2-3; a possible D gene is TRBD2 (7 bases). From germline, CDR1 is LNHDA and CDR2 SQIVND (reference sequence). The CDR3 runs to 18 residues. Trimming took off 6 bases at V and 2 bases at J, with 24 bases between the two ends. The whole variable domain, remainder taken from reference TRBV19 and TRBJ2-3, is DGGITQSPKYLFRKEGQNVTLSCEQNLNHDAMYWYRQDPGQGLRLIYYSQIVNDFQKGDIAEGYSVSREKKESFPLTVTSAQKNPTAFYLCASSLRGGTGGTTDTQYFGPGTRLTVL.

The V gene is TRBV5-1, the J gene TRBJ2-1; no clear D gene. The germline V gene has CDR1 SGHRS and CDR2 YFSETQ. The CDR3 loop spans 13 amino acids. The V and J ends lost 0 bases and 9 bases respectively, with 10 bases between them. The CDR3: CASSLGDSREQFF. The CDR3 DNA sequence: TGCGCCAGCAGCTTGGGCGATTCACGTGAGCAGTTCTTC. The full variable domain, rest sourced from reference TRBV5-1 and TRBJ2-1, is KAGVTQTPRYLIKTRGQQVTLSCSPISGHRSVSWYQQTPGQGLQFLFEYFSETQRNKGNFPGRFSGRQFSNSRSEMNVSTLELGDSALYLCASSLGDSREQFFGPGTRLTVL.

The chain carries TRBV7-9 and TRBJ1-1; D not resolved. V lost 5 bases and J lost 3, with 7 bases in between. The CDR3 has 12 residues. Germline lookup yields CDR1 SEHNR and CDR2 FQNEAQ (reference sequence). The CDR3, as DNA: TGTGCCAGCAGCCCCCGGGACACTGAAGCTTTCTTT. Translating gives CASSPRDTEAFF.

V gene TRBV4-3 combines with J gene TRBJ1-2; TRBD1 matches 9 bases. Germline trimming cut 0 bases from V and 5 bases from J; bases unmatched to any gene: 4. CDR3 length: 15 amino acids. Germline CDR1 is LGHNA and CDR2 is YSLEER. CDR3 coding DNA: TGCGCCAGCAGCCAAGAGCTACAGGGGGCTTATGGCTACACCTTC. Encoded protein: CASSQELQGAYGYTF.

The genes are TRBV11-2 and TRBJ2-2; the match to TRBD2 covers 11 bases. Germline CDR1 and CDR2: SGHAT and FQNNGV. The CDR3 runs to 16 residues. After removal of 0 bases from V and 6 bases from J, the junction contained 3 bases not matched to a gene. CDR3 nucleotides: TGTGCCAGCAGCTTAGAGGGGACTAGCGGTGCCGGGGAGCTGTTTTTT. The encoded protein is CASSLEGTSGAGELFF. The whole variable domain, remainder taken from reference TRBV11-2 and TRBJ2-2, is EAGVAQSPRYKIIEKRQSVAFWCNPISGHATLYWYQQILGQGPKLLIQFQNNGVVDDSQLPKDRFSAERLKGVDSTLKIQPAKLEDSAVYLCASSLEGTSGAGELFFGEGSRLTVL.

This clone was seen a few times. This chain links TRBV5-4 with TRBJ1-2; the D gene is possibly TRBD1 (5 bases). The CDR3 length is 14 residues. Per the germline V gene, CDR1 is SGHNT and CDR2 is YYREEE (reference sequence). V lost 4 bases and J 2 bases, leaving 12 bases between the germline ends. CDR3 loop: CASSGGGANYGYTF. CDR3 DNA: TGTGCCAGCAGCGGGGGAGGGGCCAACTATGGCTACACCTTC. The complete variable domain, with remaining parts taken from reference TRBV5-4 and TRBJ1-2, reads ETGVTQSPTHLIKTRGQQVTLRCSSQSGHNTVSWYQQALGQGPQFIFQYYREEENGRGNFPPRFSGLQFPNYSSELNVNALELDDSALYLCASSGGGANYGYTFGSGTRLTVV.

V is TRBV5-1 and J is TRBJ2-1; a possible D gene is TRBD1 (6 bases). With 5 bases removed from V and 5 bases from J, the gap between germline ends came to 17 bases. From germline, CDR1 is SGHRS and CDR2 YFSETQ. The CDR3 sequence is 15 residues long. The CDR3 DNA sequence: TGCGCCAGCAGTGTGGGACAAAGTTCCAACAATGAGCAGTTCTTC. Translated, it gives CASSVGQSSNNEQFF. The full variable domain, completed using reference TRBV5-1 and TRBJ2-1, is KAGVTQTPRYLIKTRGQQVTLSCSPISGHRSVSWYQQTPGQGLQFLFEYFSETQRNKGNFPGRFSGRQFSNSRSEMNVSTLELGDSALYLCASSVGQSSNNEQFFGPGTRLTVL.

This clone has just a few counts. The rearrangement joins TRBV7-9 to TRBJ1-5, with 7 bases that match TRBD1. CDR1 is SEHNR, CDR2 FQNEAQ, per germline (reference sequence). The V gene end was trimmed by 1 base and the J gene end by 2 bases; junction bases not matched to a gene: 5. The CDR3 is 16 amino acids. This chain's CDR3 is CASSLGRTGGNQPQHF. The CDR3 DNA is TGTGCCAGCAGCTTAGGACGGACAGGAGGCAATCAGCCCCAGCATTTT.

This clone has a handful of counts. This chain joins TRBV7-6 and TRBJ1-5; no firm D call. This CDR3 is built from 16 residues. Germline CDR1 is SGHVS and CDR2 is FNYEAQ. Trimming shortened V by 1 base and J by 2 bases, and 12 bases separated the two germline ends. CDR3 in DNA: TGTGCCAGCAGCTTAGACTACGGCGGCGGCAATCAGCCCCAGCATTTT. The encoded protein is CASSLDYGGGNQPQHF. Full variable domain (missing parts from reference TRBV7-6 and TRBJ1-5): GAGVSQSPRYKVTKRGQDVALRCDPISGHVSLYWYRQALGQGPEFLTYFNYEAQQDKSGLPNDRFSAERPEGSISTLTIQRTEQRDSAMYRCASSLDYGGGNQPQHFGDGTRLSIL.